This TCR beta chain was retrieved from a study of T cell repertoires in ileal Crohn's disease. General study points: Active smokers at surgery had more clonal expansions than non-smokers.

Profiled with immunoSEQ multiplex PCR; TCRdb holds only in-frame clones, not every one. The sample carries 10,000 to 15,000 clones, roughly four fifths recorded once. The CDR3 is made up of 15 amino acids. Germline values: CDR1 SGHNT, CDR2 YYREEE (reference sequence). V shed 3 bases and J 3 bases; nucleotides not matched to a gene: 7. This clone showed up just a few times. Its antigen is undetermined. Other DNA sequences in the sample encode the same CDR3. The origin of this receptor is an adult with Crohn's disease. This chain uses TRBV5-4 with TRBJ2-7, with 9 bases that match TRBD1. The sequenced material came from ileal tissue. The CDR3 region has the DNA TGTGCCAGCAGCTCCGGGACAGGGTTTAGCTACGAGCAGTACTTC. Protein product: CASSSGTGFSYEQYF.